A selection of T cell receptor beta chains follows, all from one sample in a study of cytomegalovirus exposure and HLA in healthy donors. Here immunoSEQ multiplex PCR was the method, and the copy in TCRdb shows in-frame clones only, minus some. Of 150,000 to 180,000 clones in the sample, more than 70% were seen once. Sequences were obtained from PBMCs. These TCRs come from a human donor in good health. Each CDR3 is given with its conserved first and last residue. D genes are given only for firm matches.

cdr3_nt cdr3_aa j_call v_call d_call
TGCGCCAGCAGCCAAGAGTCTACCTACGAGCAGTACTTC CASSQESTYEQYF TRBJ2-7 TRBV4-1 NA
TGCGCCAGCAGTCTCGACAAATACGAGCAGTACTTC CASSLDKYEQYF TRBJ2-7 TRBV23-1 NA
TGTGCCAGCAGCCGACAGGGGAGCTATGGCTACACCTTC CASSRQGSYGYTF TRBJ1-2 TRBV7-2 TRBD1
TGTGCCAGCAGAAAATCACAGCTGAACACTGAAGCTTTCTTT CASRKSQLNTEAFF TRBJ1-1 TRBV2 NA
TGTGCCAGCAGCTTAGGTGCGGGCGCCACTGAAGCTTTCTTT CASSLGAGATEAFF TRBJ1-1 TRBV7-6 NA
TGTGCCAGCAGCTTGTATACTAGCGGGAGTTTAGACATTCAGTACTTC CASSLYTSGSLDIQYF TRBJ2-4 TRBV5-6 TRBD2
TGTGCCAGCAGGCGGAACAGGGGGCCTAAAGAGACCCAGTACTTC CASRRNRGPKETQYF TRBJ2-5 TRBV6-5 TRBD1
TGCAGCGCTAATACGATACTAGCGAGCTTCTCCTACAATGAGCAGTTCTTC CSANTILASFSYNEQFF TRBJ2-1 TRBV29-1 TRBD2
TGCGCCAGCAGCCAAGAGTGGATGCACCGGGTTAGGTCTGGGGCCAACGTCCTGACTTTC CASSQEWMHRVRSGANVLTF TRBJ2-6 TRBV4-1 NA
TGCAGCGTTGCTTTCCCGGGACAGGGTATCACCGGGGAGCTGTTTTTT CSVAFPGQGITGELFF TRBJ2-2 TRBV29-1 TRBD1
TGTGCCAGCAGCTCATGGGACAGCTCTGGAAACACCATATATTTT CASSSWDSSGNTIYF TRBJ1-3 TRBV7-6 TRBD1
TGTGCCAGCAGTGTGGGCACAGGGTGGGACACTGAAGCTTTCTTT CASSVGTGWDTEAFF TRBJ1-1 TRBV25-1 NA
TGTGCCAGCATGCGCAGGGGCACCGGGGAGCTGTTTTTT CASMRRGTGELFF TRBJ2-2 TRBV2 NA
TGTGCCAGCAGCTTGCCTAGCGGATACTACAATGAGCAGTTCTTC CASSLPSGYYNEQFF TRBJ2-1 TRBV5-4 TRBD2
TGTGCCAGCAGCTTAGGACTAGCGGGGGGGACAGATACGCAGTATTTT CASSLGLAGGTDTQYF TRBJ2-3 TRBV7-9 TRBD2
TGTGCCAGCAGCGTAGGGGTGACAGGGGGCACTGAAGCTTTCTTT CASSVGVTGGTEAFF TRBJ1-1 TRBV9 TRBD1
TGTGCCAGCAGCTATGGGCCAGATTCCTACGAGCAGTACTTC CASSYGPDSYEQYF TRBJ2-7 TRBV5-6 NA
TGTGCCAGCAGCCTGGGACTAGCGGGAGTCTCCTACGAGCAGTACTTC CASSLGLAGVSYEQYF TRBJ2-7 TRBV5-6 TRBD2
TGCGCCAGCAGCCCATATAGGACAGGCCTCTCCGAGCAGTACTTC CASSPYRTGLSEQYF TRBJ2-7 TRBV5-1 TRBD1
TGTGCCAGCAGCCCAAATCAGGGTTTGGGAGAAAAACTGTTTTTT CASSPNQGLGEKLFF TRBJ1-4 TRBV7-9 NA